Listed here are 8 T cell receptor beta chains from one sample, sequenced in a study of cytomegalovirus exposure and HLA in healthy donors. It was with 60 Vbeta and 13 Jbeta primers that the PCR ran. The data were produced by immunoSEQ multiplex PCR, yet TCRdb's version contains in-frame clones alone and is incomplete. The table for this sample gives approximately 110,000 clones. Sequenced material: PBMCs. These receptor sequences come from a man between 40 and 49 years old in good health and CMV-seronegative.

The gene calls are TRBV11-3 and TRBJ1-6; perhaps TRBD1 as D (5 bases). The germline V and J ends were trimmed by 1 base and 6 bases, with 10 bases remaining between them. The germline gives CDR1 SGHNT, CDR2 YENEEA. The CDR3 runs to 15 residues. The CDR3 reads CASSLVQGGNSPLHF. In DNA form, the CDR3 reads TGTGCCAGCAGCTTAGTCCAGGGTGGTAATTCACCCCTCCACTTT. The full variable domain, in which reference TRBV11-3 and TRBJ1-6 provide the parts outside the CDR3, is EAGVVQSPRYKIIEKKQPVAFWCNPISGHNTLYWYLQNLGQGPELLIRYENEEAVDDSQLPKDRFSAERLKGVDSTLKIQPAELGDSAVYLCASSLVQGGNSPLHFGNGTRLTVT.

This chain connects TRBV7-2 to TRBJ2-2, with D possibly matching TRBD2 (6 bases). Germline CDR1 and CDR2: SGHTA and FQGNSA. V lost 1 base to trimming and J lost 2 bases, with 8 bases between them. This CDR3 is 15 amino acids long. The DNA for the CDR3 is TGTGCCAGCAGCTTAGTGGGGGGAAACACCGGGGAGCTGTTTTTT. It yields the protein CASSLVGGNTGELFF.

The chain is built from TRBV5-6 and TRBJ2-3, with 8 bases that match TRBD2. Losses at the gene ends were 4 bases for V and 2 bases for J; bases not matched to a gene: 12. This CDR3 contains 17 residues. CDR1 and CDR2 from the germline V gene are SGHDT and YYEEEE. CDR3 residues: CASSTSLGTRLTDTQYF. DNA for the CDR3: TGTGCCAGCAGCACCTCCCTCGGGACTAGACTCACAGATACGCAGTATTTT.

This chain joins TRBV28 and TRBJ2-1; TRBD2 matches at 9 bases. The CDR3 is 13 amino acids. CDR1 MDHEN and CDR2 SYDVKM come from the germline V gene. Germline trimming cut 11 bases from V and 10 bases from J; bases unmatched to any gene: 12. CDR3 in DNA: TGTGCCGCGGGAGGGAGGGCGGGGCGGGAGCAGTTCTTC. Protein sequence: CAAGGRAGREQFF.

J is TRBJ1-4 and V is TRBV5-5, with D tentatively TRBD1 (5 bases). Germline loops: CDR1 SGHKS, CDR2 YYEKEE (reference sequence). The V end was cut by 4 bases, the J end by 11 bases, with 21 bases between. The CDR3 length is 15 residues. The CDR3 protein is CASSLPDTRTGKLFF. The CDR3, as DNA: TGTGCCAGCAGCCTTCCGGACACGCGCACCGGCAAACTGTTTTTT. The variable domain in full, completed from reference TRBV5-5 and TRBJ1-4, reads DAGVTQSPTHLIKTRGQQVTLRCSPISGHKSVSWYQQVLGQGPQFIFQYYEKEERGRGNFPDRFSARQFPNYSSELNVNALLLGDSALYLCASSLPDTRTGKLFFGSGTQLSVL.

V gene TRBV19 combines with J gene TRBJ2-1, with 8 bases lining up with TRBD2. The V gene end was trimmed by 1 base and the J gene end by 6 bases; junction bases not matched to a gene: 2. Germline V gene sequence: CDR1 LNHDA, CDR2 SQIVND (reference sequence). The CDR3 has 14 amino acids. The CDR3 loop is CASSIGGTSNEQFF. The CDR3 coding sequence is TGTGCCAGTAGTATAGGGGGGACTAGCAATGAGCAGTTCTTC.

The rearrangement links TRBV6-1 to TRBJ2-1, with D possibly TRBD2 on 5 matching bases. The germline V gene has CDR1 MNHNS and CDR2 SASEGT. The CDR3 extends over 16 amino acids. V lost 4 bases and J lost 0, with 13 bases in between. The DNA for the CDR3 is TGTGCCAGCAGTGCCGGACTGGCAAGCTCCTACAATGAGCAGTTCTTC. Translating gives CASSAGLASSYNEQFF.

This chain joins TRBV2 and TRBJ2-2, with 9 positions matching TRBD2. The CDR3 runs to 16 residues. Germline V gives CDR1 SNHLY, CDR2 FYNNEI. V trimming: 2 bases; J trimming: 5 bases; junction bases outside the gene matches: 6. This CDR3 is CASSERGRAGTGELFF. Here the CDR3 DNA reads TGTGCCAGCAGTGAACGCGGGAGGGCGGGTACCGGGGAGCTGTTTTTT.